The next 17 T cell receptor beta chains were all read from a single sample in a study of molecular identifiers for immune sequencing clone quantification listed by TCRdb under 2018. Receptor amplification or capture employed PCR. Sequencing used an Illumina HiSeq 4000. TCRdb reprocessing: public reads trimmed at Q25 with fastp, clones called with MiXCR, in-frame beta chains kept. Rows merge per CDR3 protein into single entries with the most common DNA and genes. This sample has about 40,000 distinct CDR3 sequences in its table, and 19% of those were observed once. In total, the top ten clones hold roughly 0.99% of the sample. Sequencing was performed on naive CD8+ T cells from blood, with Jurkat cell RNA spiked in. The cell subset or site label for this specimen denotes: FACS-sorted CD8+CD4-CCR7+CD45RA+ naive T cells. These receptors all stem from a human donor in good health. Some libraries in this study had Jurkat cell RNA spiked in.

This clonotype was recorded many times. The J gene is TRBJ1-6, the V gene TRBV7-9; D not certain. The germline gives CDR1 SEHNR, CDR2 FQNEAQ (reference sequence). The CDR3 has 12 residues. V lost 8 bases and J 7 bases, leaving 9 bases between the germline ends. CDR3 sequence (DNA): TGTGCCAGCGGCGCAATCAATTCACCCCTCCACTTT. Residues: CASGAINSPLHF.

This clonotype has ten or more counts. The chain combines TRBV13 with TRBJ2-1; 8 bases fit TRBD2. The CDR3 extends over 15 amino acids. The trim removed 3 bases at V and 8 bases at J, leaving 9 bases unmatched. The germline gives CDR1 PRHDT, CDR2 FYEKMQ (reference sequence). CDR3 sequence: CASSFNQAGVDEQFF. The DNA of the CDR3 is TGTGCCAGCAGCTTTAACCAAGCGGGAGTGGATGAGCAGTTCTTC.

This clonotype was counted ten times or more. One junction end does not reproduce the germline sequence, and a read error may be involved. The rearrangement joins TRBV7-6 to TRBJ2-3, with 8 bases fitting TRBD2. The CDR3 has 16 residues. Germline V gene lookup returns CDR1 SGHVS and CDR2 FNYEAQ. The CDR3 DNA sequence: TGTGTCAGCGTGCCCCGGAGCGGGAGAGACGCAGATACGCAGTATTTT. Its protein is CVSVPRSGRDADTQYF.

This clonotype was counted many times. This chain's CDR3 is CASSPVTGLQPQHF. For the CDR3, the DNA is TGTGCCAGCAGCCCGGTGACAGGGCTTCAGCCCCAGCATTTT. The V and J genes are TRBV7-9 and TRBJ1-5; the match to TRBD1 covers 7 bases. Germline-derived CDR1 and CDR2 are SEHNR and FQNEAQ (reference sequence). V shed 5 bases, J shed 6 bases, and the junction held 7 bases outside the gene matches. The CDR3 has 14 amino acids.

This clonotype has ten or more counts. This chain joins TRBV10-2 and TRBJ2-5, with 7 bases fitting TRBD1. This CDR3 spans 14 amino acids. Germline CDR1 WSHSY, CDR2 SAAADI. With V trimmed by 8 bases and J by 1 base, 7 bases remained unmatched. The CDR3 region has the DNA TGCGCCAGCTGGGACAGCAGCAGCCAAGAGACCCAGTACTTC. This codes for CASWDSSSQETQYF.

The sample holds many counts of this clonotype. The CDR3 loop reads CASSYRGEQYF. CDR3 sequence (DNA): TGTGCCAGCAGTTACCGTGGAGAGCAGTACTTC. This chain links TRBV6-6 with TRBJ2-7; no clear D. The CDR3 consists of 11 residues. V dropped 2 bases and J dropped 7 bases, with 6 bases sitting between them. Germline CDR1 MNHNY, CDR2 SVGAGI (reference sequence).

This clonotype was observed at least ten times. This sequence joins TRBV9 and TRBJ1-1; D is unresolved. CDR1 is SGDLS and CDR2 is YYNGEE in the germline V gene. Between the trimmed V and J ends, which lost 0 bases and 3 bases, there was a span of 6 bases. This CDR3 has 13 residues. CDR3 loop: CASSVGGYTEAFF. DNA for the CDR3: TGTGCCAGCAGCGTAGGGGGTTACACTGAAGCTTTCTTT.

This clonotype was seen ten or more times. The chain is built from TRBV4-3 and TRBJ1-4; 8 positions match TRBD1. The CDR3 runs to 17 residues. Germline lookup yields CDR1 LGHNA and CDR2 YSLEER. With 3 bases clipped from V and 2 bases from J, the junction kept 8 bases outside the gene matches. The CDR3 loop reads CASSQDRTGPTNEKLFF. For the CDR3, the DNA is TGCGCCAGCAGCCAGGACCGGACAGGGCCCACTAATGAAAAACTGTTTTTT.

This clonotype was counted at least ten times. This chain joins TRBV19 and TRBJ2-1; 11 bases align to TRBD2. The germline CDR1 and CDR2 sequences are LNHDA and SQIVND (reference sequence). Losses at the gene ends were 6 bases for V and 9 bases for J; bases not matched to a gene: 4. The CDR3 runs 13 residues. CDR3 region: CASRLAGGPEQFF. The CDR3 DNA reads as TGTGCCAGTAGGCTAGCGGGAGGTCCTGAGCAGTTCTTC.

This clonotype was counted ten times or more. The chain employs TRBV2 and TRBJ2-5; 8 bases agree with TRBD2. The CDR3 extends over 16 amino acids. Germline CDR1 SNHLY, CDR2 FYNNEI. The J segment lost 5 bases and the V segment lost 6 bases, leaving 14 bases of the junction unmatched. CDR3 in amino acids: CASSATSGGYAETQYF. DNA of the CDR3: TGTGCCAGCAGCGCCACCAGCGGGGGCTACGCGGAGACCCAGTACTTC.

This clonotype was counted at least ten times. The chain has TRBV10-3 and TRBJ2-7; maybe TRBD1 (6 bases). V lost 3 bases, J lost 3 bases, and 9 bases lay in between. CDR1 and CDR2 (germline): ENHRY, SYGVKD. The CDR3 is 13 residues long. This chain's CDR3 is CAISDSDSYEQYF. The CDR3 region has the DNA TGTGCCATCAGTGATTCGGACAGCTACGAGCAGTACTTC.

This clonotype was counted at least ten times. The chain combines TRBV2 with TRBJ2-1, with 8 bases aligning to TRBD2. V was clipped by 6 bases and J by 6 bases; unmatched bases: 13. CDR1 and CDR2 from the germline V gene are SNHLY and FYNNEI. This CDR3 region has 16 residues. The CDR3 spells CASSTTSGRLGNEQFF. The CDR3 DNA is TGTGCCAGCAGCACAACTAGCGGTAGGCTGGGCAATGAGCAGTTCTTC.

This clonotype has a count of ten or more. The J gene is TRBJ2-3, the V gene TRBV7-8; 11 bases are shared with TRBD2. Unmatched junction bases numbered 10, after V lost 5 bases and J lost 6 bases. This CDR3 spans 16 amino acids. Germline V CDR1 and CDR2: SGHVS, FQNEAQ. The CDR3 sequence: CASSQNSGGAADTQYF. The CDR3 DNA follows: TGTGCCAGCAGCCAAAATAGCGGGGGGGCCGCGGATACGCAGTATTTT.

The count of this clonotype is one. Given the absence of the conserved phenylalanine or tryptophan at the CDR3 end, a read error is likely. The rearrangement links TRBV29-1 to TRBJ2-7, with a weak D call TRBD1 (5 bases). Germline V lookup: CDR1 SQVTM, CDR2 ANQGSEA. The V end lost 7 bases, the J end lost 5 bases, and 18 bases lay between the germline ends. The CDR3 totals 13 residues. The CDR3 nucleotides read TGCAGCGCCAGACAAGGGGTGCTGAACGAGCAGTACTCC. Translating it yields CSARQGVLNEQYS.

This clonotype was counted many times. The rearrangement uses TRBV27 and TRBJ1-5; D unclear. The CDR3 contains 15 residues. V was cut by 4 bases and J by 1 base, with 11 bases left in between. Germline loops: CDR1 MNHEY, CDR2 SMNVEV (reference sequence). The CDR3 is CASSSLGRSNQPQHF. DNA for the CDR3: TGTGCCAGCAGTTCCCTAGGGAGAAGCAATCAGCCCCAGCATTTT.

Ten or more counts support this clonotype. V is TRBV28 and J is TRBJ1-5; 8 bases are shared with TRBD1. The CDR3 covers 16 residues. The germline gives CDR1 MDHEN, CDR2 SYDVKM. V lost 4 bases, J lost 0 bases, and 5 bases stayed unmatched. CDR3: CASSSGTGPSNQPQHF. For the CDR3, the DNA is TGTGCCAGCAGTTCGGGGACAGGACCTAGCAATCAGCCCCAGCATTTT.

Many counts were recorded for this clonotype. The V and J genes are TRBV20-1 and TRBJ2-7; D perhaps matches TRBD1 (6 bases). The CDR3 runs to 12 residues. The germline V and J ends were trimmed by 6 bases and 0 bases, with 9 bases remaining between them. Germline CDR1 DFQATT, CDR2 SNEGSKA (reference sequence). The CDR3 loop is CSAPDSSYEQYF. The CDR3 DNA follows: TGCAGTGCCCCGGACAGCTCCTACGAGCAGTACTTC.